Listed below are T cell receptor beta chains from one sample, sequenced in a study of radiation and T cells in renal cell carcinoma. Sequenced by immunoSEQ multiplex PCR; TCRdb stores in-frame clones only, minus some. The sample shows about 130,000 clones, over 75% of them seen only once. The source was blood, collected from a patient whose treatment included radiotherapy and nephrectomy. Receptors were obtained from a man aged 45-60 years with renal cell carcinoma. The CDR3 runs from the conserved cysteine through the conserved F or W. D genes are given only for firm matches. Not all rows give a size; the values are once, few, many and, for expanded clones, a class.

. | TRBJ2-2 | 11 | . | TRBV2 | TGTGCCAGCAGGCAAGAAGTAGAGCTGTTTTTT | CASRQEVELFF
many | TRBJ1-5 | 16 | TRBD1 | TRBV6-1 | TGTGCCAGCAGTGAAGGGACAGGGGCCGCGGGACAGCCCCAGCATTTT | CASSEGTGAAGQPQHF
once | TRBJ1-2 | 14 | . | TRBV7-2 | TGTGCCAGCAGCTTTTTATTAGGGGTGTATGGCTACACCTTC | CASSFLLGVYGYTF
. | TRBJ2-5 | 15 | . | TRBV6-5 | TGTGCCAGCAGCCCCACTTTCGGGGACAAAGAGACCCAGTACTTC | CASSPTFGDKETQYF
. | TRBJ1-4 | 16 | TRBD1 | TRBV10-2 | TGCGCCAGCAGTGAGCCCCACAGGGGAACTAATGAAAAACTGTTTTTT | CASSEPHRGTNEKLFF
once | TRBJ2-5 | 16 | TRBD2 | TRBV7-2 | TGTGCCAGCAGCACCGGGACTAGCGGGGGGAAAGAGACCCAGTACTTC | CASSTGTSGGKETQYF
. | TRBJ2-1 | 16 | . | TRBV6-1 | TGTGCCAGCAGTGAACGCATTCTCGGCGGATCGGATGAGCAGTTCTTC | CASSERILGGSDEQFF
few | TRBJ1-4 | 14 | . | TRBV7-2 | TGTGCCAGCAGCTTAGCGGACGTGCGCGAAAAACTGTTTTTT | CASSLADVREKLFF
. | TRBJ2-3 | 14 | TRBD1 | TRBV6-6 | TGTGCCAGCACCCGGGACAGCCCCACAGATACGCAGTATTTT | CASTRDSPTDTQYF
. | TRBJ2-5 | 15 | TRBD1 | TRBV5-4 | TGTGCCAGCAGCTCGTGGGACAGGAGACAAGAGACCCAGTACTTC | CASSSWDRRQETQYF
. | TRBJ2-4 | 14 | TRBD1 | TRBV2 | TGTGCCAGCGGACAGGATGGGGCAGGAAACATTCAGTACTTC | CASGQDGAGNIQYF
few | TRBJ1-1 | 15 | . | TRBV4-2 | TGTGCCAGCAGCCCAAACAGAGAAGGGAACACTGAAGCTTTCTTT | CASSPNREGNTEAFF
. | TRBJ2-3 | 16 | . | TRBV21-1 | TGTGCCAGCAACAAGAGGGGTAGCGGCTACACAGATACGCAGTATTTT | CASNKRGSGYTDTQYF
. | TRBJ2-1 | 17 | TRBD2 | TRBV6-1 | TGTGCCAGCAGTGGTTGGACTAGCGGGGCGAACGCGGGTGAGCAGTTCTTC | CASSGWTSGANAGEQFF
. | TRBJ1-5 | 14 | . | TRBV28 | TGTGCCAGCAGTTTAGAGGGCGGAGGTCAGCCCCAGCATTTT | CASSLEGGGQPQHF
. | TRBJ2-5 | 13 | . | TRBV9 | TGTGCCAGCAGCCCGTCATTCCAAGAGACCCAGTACTTC | CASSPSFQETQYF
. | TRBJ2-7 | 13 | . | TRBV18 | TGTGCCAGCTCAATACATTACACCTACGAGCAGTACTTC | CASSIHYTYEQYF
once | TRBJ2-3 | 15 | . | TRBV4-1 | TGCGCCAGCAGCCAACAGGCGGATAGCACAGATACGCAGTATTTT | CASSQQADSTDTQYF
few | TRBJ2-7 | 15 | . | TRBV19 | TGTGCCAGTAGTATAGGAAAGGCGACTCCGCGCGAGCAGTACTTC | CASSIGKATPREQYF
. | TRBJ1-1 | 13 | . | TRBV7-3 | TGTGCCAGCGGGTTAGGGGTGAACACTGAAGCTTTCTTT | CASGLGVNTEAFF
. | TRBJ2-5 | 15 | . | TRBV28 | TGTGCCAGCAGTTTGGCGGGACGGAAGTTGGAGACCCAGTACTTC | CASSLAGRKLETQYF
. | TRBJ1-4 | 16 | TRBD1 | TRBV30 | TGTGCCTGGAGTTACGGAGGGGACAGGCCAAATGAAAAACTGTTTTTT | CAWSYGGDRPNEKLFF
. | TRBJ1-2 | 15 | . | TRBV6-6 | TGTGCCATCGAACAGGGAACGGGGGGAGTGTATGGCTACACCTTC | CAIEQGTGGVYGYTF
. | TRBJ1-6 | 16 | . | TRBV19 | TGTGCCAGTAGTACGAGTACTCGGACAGCGCGAATCCCCCTCCACTTT | CASSTSTRTARIPLHF
once | TRBJ2-5 | 15 | TRBD2 | TRBV7-9 | TGTGCCAGCAGCCGTACTCGGGCGGGGGGGTGGACCCAGTACTTC | CASSRTRAGGWTQYF
once | TRBJ2-1 | 16 | . | TRBV4-1 | TGCGCCAGCAGCCAAGCACAGGGTAACCCCTACAATGAGCAGTTCTTC | CASSQAQGNPYNEQFF
once | TRBJ1-6 | 16 | . | TRBV7-2 | TGTGCCAGCAGCTTATCGCAGGGGCCTCCATCTTCACCCCTCCACTTT | CASSLSQGPPSSPLHF
. | TRBJ1-4 | 15 | . | TRBV9 | TGTGCCAGCAGCGTAGCGGGGCAGGGCGATGAAAAACTGTTTTTT | CASSVAGQGDEKLFF
few | TRBJ2-7 | 18 | TRBD2 | TRBV4-3 | TGCGCCAGCAGCCAAGATCAAACCTACAGCGGGGCAACCTACGAGCAGTACTTC | CASSQDQTYSGATYEQYF